The 11 T cell receptor beta chains presented below share a single source sample, sequenced in a study of cytomegalovirus exposure and HLA in healthy donors. Clones were read by immunoSEQ multiplex PCR, and TCRdb kept only the in-frame ones, dropping some. Of about 190,000 clones listed, more than 80% are singletons. The source material was PBMCs. These receptors were taken from a man between 18 and 35 years old in good health and CMV-seropositive.

The genes are TRBV28 and TRBJ2-7; D is possibly TRBD1 (6 bases). The CDR3 has 14 residues. Germline V gives CDR1 MDHEN, CDR2 SYDVKM. Trimming pared 5 bases from V and 9 bases from J, leaving 20 bases between. CDR3 loop: CASSPPGTPLWQYF. As DNA, the CDR3 is TGTGCCAGCAGTCCGCCCGGGACACCCCTGTGGCAGTACTTC.

The V gene is TRBV28, the J gene TRBJ1-5; TRBD1 agrees at 8 bases. The CDR3 loop spans 16 amino acids. The germline CDR1 and CDR2 sequences are MDHEN and SYDVKM. V shed 6 bases and J 4 bases; nucleotides not matched to a gene: 11. The CDR3 DNA reads TGTGCCAGCAGCCCCTCGGGGGACAGGCTGAATCAGCCCCAGCATTTT. Amino acids: CASSPSGDRLNQPQHF.

The chain joins TRBV25-1 to TRBJ2-7; possible D gene TRBD1, 6 bases. The CDR3 spans 12 residues. V gave up 6 bases and J gave up 2 bases, with 8 bases separating them. CDR1 and CDR2 from the germline V gene are MGHDK and SYGVNS. CDR3 bases: TGTGCCAGCAGGAGGACAGCCTACGAGCAGTACTTC. As protein: CASRRTAYEQYF.

V and J are TRBV12-2 and TRBJ2-3; TRBD2, the table's D call, lacks a check against the DNA. TRBV12-2 is listed as a pseudogene. The CDR3 is 17 amino acids. DNA for the CDR3: TGTGCAAGTCGCTTAGCGGCCGGACTAATACCCACAGATACGCAGTATTTT. Its translation: CASRLAAGLIPTDTQYF.

Remarks on this clone: The same CDR3 is also encoded by other DNA sequences in this sample. J is TRBJ2-7 and V is TRBV27; the D gene is possibly TRBD2 (5 bases). There are 14 residues in the CDR3. Trimming shortened V by 2 bases and J by 3 bases, and 11 bases separated the two germline ends. In germline, CDR1 is MNHEY, CDR2 SMNVEV (reference sequence). The CDR3 nucleotides read TGTGCCAGCAGTTTAACCGGGAATCTCTACGAGCAGTACTTC. This codes for CASSLTGNLYEQYF.

This clone was seen only a few times. The chain combines TRBV7-3 with TRBJ2-3, with D perhaps matching TRBD1 (6 bases). This CDR3 region has 15 residues. V was trimmed by 6 bases and J by 0 bases, leaving 13 bases between them. Germline V gene lookup returns CDR1 SGHTA and CDR2 FQGTGA. CDR3 DNA: TGTGCCAGCAGTCCTCGACAGGCTAGCACAGATACGCAGTATTTT. This sequence encodes CASSPRQASTDTQYF.

The genes are TRBV25-1 and TRBJ2-3; 11 bases fit TRBD2. Looked up from germline, CDR1 is MGHDK and CDR2 is SYGVNS. This CDR3 has 18 amino acids. V shed 4 bases, J shed 1 base, and the junction held 10 bases outside the gene matches. In DNA form, the CDR3 reads TGTGCCAGCAGTGGAAAGGAGACTAGCGGGACACGCACAGATACGCAGTATTTT. Protein sequence: CASSGKETSGTRTDTQYF.

The chain couples TRBV5-6 to TRBJ1-1; no definite D call. Per germline, CDR1 SGHDT and CDR2 YYEEEE. Trimming took off 1 base at V and 0 bases at J, with 7 bases between the two ends. This CDR3 has 14 amino acids. CDR3 nucleotides: TGTGCCAGCAGCTTGTTGGCGGTGAACACTGAAGCTTTCTTT. It encodes CASSLLAVNTEAFF.

CDR3 coding DNA: TGTGCCAGCAGTCCCTATGGACTCTCCTACAATGAGCAGTTCTTC. Translated, it gives CASSPYGLSYNEQFF. The V call is TRBV28, the J call TRBJ2-1; TRBD2 is a possible D gene (5 bases). CDR1 and CDR2 from the germline V gene are MDHEN and SYDVKM. The germline V and J ends were trimmed by 5 bases and 0 bases, with 11 bases remaining between them. The CDR3 contains 15 residues.

This chain links TRBV5-1 with TRBJ1-1; 7 bases agree with TRBD1. Germline CDR1 SGHRS, CDR2 YFSETQ. The J segment lost 8 bases and the V segment lost 7 bases, leaving 8 bases of the junction unmatched. CDR3 length: 12 amino acids. The CDR3: CASSRTGGEAFF. The CDR3 region has the DNA TGCGCCAGCTCTAGGACAGGCGGAGAAGCTTTCTTT.

The V and J genes are TRBV25-1 and TRBJ2-1; TRBD1 aligns across 10 bases. This CDR3 contains 14 residues. From germline, CDR1 is MGHDK and CDR2 SYGVNS. The V and J ends lost 10 bases and 2 bases, in that order; junction bases with no gene match: 5. The CDR3 protein is CATRDRGTYNEQFF. The CDR3 DNA reads as TGTGCCACCAGGGACAGGGGCACCTACAATGAGCAGTTCTTC.